One and the same sample provided the 12 T cell receptor beta chains below, sequenced in a study of cytomegalovirus exposure and HLA in healthy donors (dated by TCRdb to the late 2010s). The library was generated by the immunoSEQ multiplex PCR assay. In its TCRdb copy, this immuneACCESS table keeps in-frame sequences only and misses some clones. Where compared with another copy, unresolved V genes explain less than half of these, and the others have no known cause. For this sample there are over 110,000 clones; 86% appear just once. Clones ranked in the top ten supply 2.9% of the sample. Input material: PBMCs. The source is a man between 18 and 35 years old in good health and CMV-seronegative.

A single count supports this clone. The gene calls are TRBV7-8 and TRBJ2-3; 10 nucleotides match TRBD2. Germline lookup yields CDR1 SGHVS and CDR2 FQNEAQ. The ends lost 4 bases at V and 2 bases at J; junction bases unmatched: 12. The CDR3 sequence is 18 residues long. The CDR3 DNA follows: TGTGCCAGCAGCTCAGAGGGGGCACTAGCGGGGATCACAGATACGCAGTATTTT. Amino acid sequence: CASSSEGALAGITDTQYF.

The chain recombines TRBV28 with TRBJ2-1; 13 bases fit TRBD2. Germline CDR1 reads MDHEN; CDR2 reads SYDVKM. J was trimmed by 9 bases and V by 2 bases; bases with no gene match: 7. This CDR3 spans 16 amino acids. CDR3 amino acids: CASSLKLAGGPGEQFF. The CDR3 coding sequence is TGTGCCAGCAGTTTAAAACTAGCGGGAGGGCCGGGTGAGCAGTTCTTC. Using reference TRBV28 and TRBJ2-1 for the parts outside the CDR3, the full variable domain is DVKVTQSSRYLVKRTGEKVFLECVQDMDHENMFWYRQDPGLGLRLIYFSYDVKMKEKGDIPEGYSVSREKKERFSLILESASTNQTSMYLCASSLKLAGGPGEQFFGPGTRLTVL.

The chain recombines TRBV6-5 with TRBJ2-1; TRBD2 agrees at 10 bases. CDR1 MNHEY and CDR2 SVGAGI come from the germline V gene. The CDR3 is 15 residues long. J was trimmed by 2 bases and V by 6 bases; bases with no gene match: 4. This chain's CDR3 is CASRATSGAYNEQFF. For the CDR3, the DNA is TGTGCCAGCAGAGCAACTAGCGGGGCCTACAATGAGCAGTTCTTC.

V usage is TRBV5-1 and J usage is TRBJ2-6; a weak D match, TRBD1 (6 bases). The CDR3 has 15 residues. The germline V gene has CDR1 SGHRS and CDR2 YFSETQ. Deletions cut 0 bases from V and 2 bases from J, with 6 bases between. In DNA form, the CDR3 reads TGCGCCAGCAGCTTGGGACAGGCTGGGGCCAACGTCCTGACTTTC. Its protein is CASSLGQAGANVLTF.

V is TRBV13 and J is TRBJ1-3, with 7 bases that match TRBD1. There are 18 residues in the CDR3. J was trimmed by 0 bases and V by 0 bases; bases with no gene match: 8. Germline CDR1 PRHDT, CDR2 FYEKMQ (reference sequence). The CDR3 is CASSLGGTVASSGNTIYF. The CDR3 nucleotides read TGTGCCAGCAGCTTAGGGGGGACAGTTGCGAGCTCTGGAAACACCATATATTTT.

As for this clone: The identical CDR3 is also encoded by other nucleotide sequences in the sample. The V call is TRBV27, the J call TRBJ2-7, with a possible D match to TRBD1 (6 bases). Trimming cost V 5 bases and J 3 bases, with 11 bases left between them. This CDR3 comprises 13 residues. The germline gives CDR1 MNHEY, CDR2 SMNVEV (reference sequence). CDR3 loop: CASSLGQNYEQYF. The CDR3 coding sequence is TGTGCCAGCAGTCTGGGACAAAACTACGAGCAGTACTTC.

The rearrangement joins TRBV6-1 to TRBJ2-7; possible D gene TRBD1, 5 bases. This CDR3 contains 15 residues. Germline V gives CDR1 MNHNS, CDR2 SASEGT. The V end was cut by 1 base, the J end by 9 bases, with 19 bases between. CDR3: CASSEDRPTLRGQYF. The CDR3 DNA sequence: TGTGCCAGCAGTGAAGACAGGCCTACCTTACGAGGGCAGTACTTC.

The chain employs TRBV25-1 and TRBJ2-2; no reliable D call. The germline V gene has CDR1 MGHDK and CDR2 SYGVNS. Trimming removed 6 bases from V and 5 bases from J, with 13 bases in between. The CDR3 sequence is 14 residues long. CDR3 region: CASSDGHGTGELFF. Written as DNA, the CDR3 is TGTGCCAGCAGCGACGGCCACGGGACCGGGGAGCTGTTTTTT.

The J gene is TRBJ2-2, the V gene TRBV11-3, with 7 bases aligning to TRBD1. The CDR3 is 18 amino acids. Germline V gene sequence: CDR1 SGHNT, CDR2 YENEEA. Losses at the gene ends were 2 bases for V and 3 bases for J; bases not matched to a gene: 12. The CDR3 sequence is CASSLTWNPQGYTGELFF. In DNA, the CDR3 is TGTGCCAGCAGCTTAACATGGAACCCACAGGGGTACACCGGGGAGCTGTTTTTT.

The chain employs TRBV2 and TRBJ1-6; TRBD1 agrees at 8 bases. The junction had 6 bases not matched to a gene; V was cut back by 2 bases and J by 9 bases. Germline CDR1 and CDR2: SNHLY and FYNNEI. The CDR3 has 15 amino acids. The CDR3 DNA reads as TGTGCCAGCAGTGAACCGGACAGGGATACTTCACCCCTCCACTTT. Translated: CASSEPDRDTSPLHF.

The chain recombines TRBV27 with TRBJ2-3; 10 positions agree with TRBD2. The CDR3 is 18 amino acids. Losses at the gene ends were 3 bases for V and 9 bases for J; bases not matched to a gene: 18. Germline V lookup: CDR1 MNHEY, CDR2 SMNVEV (reference sequence). The CDR3 nucleotides are TGTGCCAGCAGTTTGGGGTTCGCCATAGCGGGAGGTAGCATCACGCAGTATTTT. This translates into CASSLGFAIAGGSITQYF.

The chain joins TRBV9 to TRBJ2-7; 8 positions agree with TRBD2. Germline-derived CDR1 and CDR2 are SGDLS and YYNGEE. The CDR3 spans 15 residues. Germline trimming cut 4 bases from V and 5 bases from J; bases unmatched to any gene: 11. Written as DNA, the CDR3 is TGTGCCAGCAGCCGAATACTAGCGGAGGCCGACGAGCAGTACTTC. As protein: CASSRILAEADEQYF. The variable domain in full, completed from reference TRBV9 and TRBJ2-7, reads DSGVTQTPKHLITATGQRVTLRCSPRSGDLSVYWYQQSLDQGLQFLIQYYNGEERAKGNILERFSAQQFPDLHSELNLSSLELGDSALYFCASSRILAEADEQYFGPGTRLTVT.